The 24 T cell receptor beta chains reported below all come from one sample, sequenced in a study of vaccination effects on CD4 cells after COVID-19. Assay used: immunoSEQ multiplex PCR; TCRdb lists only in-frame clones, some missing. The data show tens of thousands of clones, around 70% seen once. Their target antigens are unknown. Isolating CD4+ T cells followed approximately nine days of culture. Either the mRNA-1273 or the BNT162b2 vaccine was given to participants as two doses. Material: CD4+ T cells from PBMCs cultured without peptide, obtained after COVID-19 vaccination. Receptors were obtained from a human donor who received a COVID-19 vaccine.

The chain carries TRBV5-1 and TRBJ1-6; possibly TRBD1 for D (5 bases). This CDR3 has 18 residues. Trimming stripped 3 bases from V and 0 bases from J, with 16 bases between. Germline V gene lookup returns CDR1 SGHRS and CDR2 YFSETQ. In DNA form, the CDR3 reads TGCGCCAGCAGCTCAGCCGGGACCGCGAGCTCCTATAATTCACCCCTCCACTTT. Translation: CASSSAGTASSYNSPLHF. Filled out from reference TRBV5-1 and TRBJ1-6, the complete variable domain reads KAGVTQTPRYLIKTRGQQVTLSCSPISGHRSVSWYQQTPGQGLQFLFEYFSETQRNKGNFPGRFSGRQFSNSRSEMNVSTLELGDSALYLCASSSAGTASSYNSPLHFGNGTRLTVT.

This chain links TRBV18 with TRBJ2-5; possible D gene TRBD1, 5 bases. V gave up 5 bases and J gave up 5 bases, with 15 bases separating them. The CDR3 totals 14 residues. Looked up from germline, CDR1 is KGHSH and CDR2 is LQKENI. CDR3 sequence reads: CASSADSMAETQYF. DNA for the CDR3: TGTGCCAGCTCAGCCGACAGCATGGCGGAGACCCAGTACTTC.

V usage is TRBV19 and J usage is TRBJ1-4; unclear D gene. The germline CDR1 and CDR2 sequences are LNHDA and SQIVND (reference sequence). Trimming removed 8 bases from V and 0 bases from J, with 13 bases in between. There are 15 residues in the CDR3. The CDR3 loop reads CASEPGFATNEKLFF. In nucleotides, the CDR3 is TGTGCCAGTGAACCGGGGTTTGCAACTAATGAAAAACTGTTTTTT.

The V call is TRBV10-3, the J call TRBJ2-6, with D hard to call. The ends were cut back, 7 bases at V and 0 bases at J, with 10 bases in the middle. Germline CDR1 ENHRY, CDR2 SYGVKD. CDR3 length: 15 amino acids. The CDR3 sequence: CAINGRSSGANVLTF. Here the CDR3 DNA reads TGTGCCATCAATGGTCGGAGCTCTGGGGCCAACGTCCTGACTTTC.

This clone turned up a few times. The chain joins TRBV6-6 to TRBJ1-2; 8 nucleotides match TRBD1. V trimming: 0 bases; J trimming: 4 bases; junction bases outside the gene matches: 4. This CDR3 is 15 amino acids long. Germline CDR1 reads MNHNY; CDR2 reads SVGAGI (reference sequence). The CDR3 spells CASSYSATGAYGYTF. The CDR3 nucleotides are TGTGCCAGCAGTTACTCAGCGACAGGGGCCTATGGCTACACCTTC.

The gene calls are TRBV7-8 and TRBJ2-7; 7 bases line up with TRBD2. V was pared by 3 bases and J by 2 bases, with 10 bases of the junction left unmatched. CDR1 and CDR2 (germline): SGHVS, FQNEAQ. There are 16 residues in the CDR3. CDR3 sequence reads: CASSLGSERDPYEQYV. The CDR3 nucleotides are TGTGCCAGCAGCTTGGGTTCCGAGCGGGACCCCTACGAGCAGTACGTC.

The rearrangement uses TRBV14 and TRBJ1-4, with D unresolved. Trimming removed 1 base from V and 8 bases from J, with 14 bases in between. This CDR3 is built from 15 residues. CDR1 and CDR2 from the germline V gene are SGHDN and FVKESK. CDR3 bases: TGTGCCAGCAGCCAAGCCGGGCAGTCGAAAGAAAAACTGTTTTTT. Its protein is CASSQAGQSKEKLFF. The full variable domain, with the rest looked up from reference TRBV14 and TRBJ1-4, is EAGVTQFPSHSVIEKGQTVTLRCDPISGHDNLYWYRRVMGKEIKFLLHFVKESKQDESGMPNNRFLAERTGGTYSTLKVQPAELEDSGVYFCASSQAGQSKEKLFFGSGTQLSVL.

In DNA, the CDR3 is TGCGCCAGCAGCGCCTCGGGACAGCAAGAGACCCAGTACTTC. Protein product: CASSASGQQETQYF. The chain employs TRBV5-1 and TRBJ2-5; 7 bases fit TRBD1. Per the germline V gene, CDR1 is SGHRS and CDR2 is YFSETQ. The CDR3 has 14 residues. V lost 4 bases and J lost 2; bases outside the gene matches: 5.

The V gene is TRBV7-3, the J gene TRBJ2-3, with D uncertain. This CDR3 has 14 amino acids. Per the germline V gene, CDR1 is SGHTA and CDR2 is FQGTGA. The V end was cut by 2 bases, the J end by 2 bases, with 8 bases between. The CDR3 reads CASSLSEATDTQYF. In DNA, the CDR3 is TGTGCCAGCAGCTTATCCGAGGCCACAGATACGCAGTATTTT.

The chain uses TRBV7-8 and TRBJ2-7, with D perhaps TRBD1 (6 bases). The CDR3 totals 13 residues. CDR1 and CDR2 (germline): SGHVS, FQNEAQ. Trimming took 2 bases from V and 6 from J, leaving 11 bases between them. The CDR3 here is CASSLTKGGEQYV. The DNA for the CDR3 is TGTGCCAGCAGCTTAACTAAAGGGGGCGAGCAGTACGTC.

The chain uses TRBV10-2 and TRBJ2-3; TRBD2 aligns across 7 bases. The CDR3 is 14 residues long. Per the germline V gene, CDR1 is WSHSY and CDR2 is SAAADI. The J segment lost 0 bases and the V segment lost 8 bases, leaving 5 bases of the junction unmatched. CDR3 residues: CASGAGLSTDTQYF. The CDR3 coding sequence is TGCGCCAGCGGAGCGGGGCTTAGCACAGATACGCAGTATTTT.

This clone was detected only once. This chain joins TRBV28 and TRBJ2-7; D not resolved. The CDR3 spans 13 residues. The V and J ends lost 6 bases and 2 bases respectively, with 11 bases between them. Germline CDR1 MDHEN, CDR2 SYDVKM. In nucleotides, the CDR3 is TGTGCCAGCAGCCGACAAGGTACCTACGAGCAGTACGTC. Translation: CASSRQGTYEQYV.

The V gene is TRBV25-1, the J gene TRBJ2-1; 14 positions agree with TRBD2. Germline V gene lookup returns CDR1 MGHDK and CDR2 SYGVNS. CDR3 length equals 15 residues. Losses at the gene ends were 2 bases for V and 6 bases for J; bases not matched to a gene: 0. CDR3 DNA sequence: TGTGCCAGCAGTGAAGGACTAGCGGGGGGCAATGAGCAGTTCTTC. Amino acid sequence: CASSEGLAGGNEQFF.

DNA of the CDR3: TGTGCCACCAGCCAGACTAGCGGGGGACCCAATGAGCAGTTCTTC. The encoded protein is CATSQTSGGPNEQFF. This rearrangement joins TRBV24-1 to TRBJ2-1, with TRBD2 identical over 12 bases. Trimming at V came to 7 bases and at J to 6 bases, leaving 6 bases not matched to a gene. Germline CDR1 and CDR2: KGHDR and SFDVKD. This CDR3 comprises 15 residues.

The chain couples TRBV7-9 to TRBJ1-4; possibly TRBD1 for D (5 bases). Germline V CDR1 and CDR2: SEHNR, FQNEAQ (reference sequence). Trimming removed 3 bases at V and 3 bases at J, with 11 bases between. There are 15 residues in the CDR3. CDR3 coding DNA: TGTGCCAGCAGCTTGTACAGGAATGCTAATGAAAAACTGTTTTTT. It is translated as CASSLYRNANEKLFF. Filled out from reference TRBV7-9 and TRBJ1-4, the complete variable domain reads DTGVSQNPRHKITKRGQNVTFRCDPISEHNRLYWYRQTLGQGPEFLTYFQNEAQLEKSRLLSDRFSAERPKGSFSTLEIQRTEQGDSAMYLCASSLYRNANEKLFFGSGTQLSVL.

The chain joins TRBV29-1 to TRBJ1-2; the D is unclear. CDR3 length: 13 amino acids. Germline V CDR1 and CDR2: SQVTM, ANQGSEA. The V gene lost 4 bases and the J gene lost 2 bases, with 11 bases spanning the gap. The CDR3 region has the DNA TGCAGCGTTGTCCGCGACGTCAACTATGGCTACACCTTC. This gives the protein CSVVRDVNYGYTF.

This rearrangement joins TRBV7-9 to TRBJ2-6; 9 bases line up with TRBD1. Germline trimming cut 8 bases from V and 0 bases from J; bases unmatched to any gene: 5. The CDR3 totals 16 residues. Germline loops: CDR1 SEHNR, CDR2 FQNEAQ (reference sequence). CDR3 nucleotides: TGTGCCAGCGGGGACAGGGCGAGCTCTGGGGCCAACGTCCTGACTTTC. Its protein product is CASGDRASSGANVLTF.

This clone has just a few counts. CDR3 bases: TGTGCCAGCTCACCCCAGGGACAGGGAATGATCGACGAGCAGTACGTC. It codes for CASSPQGQGMIDEQYV. The chain couples TRBV18 to TRBJ2-7, with TRBD1 identical over 9 bases. Germline CDR1 reads KGHSH; CDR2 reads LQKENI. The CDR3 length is 16 residues. Trimming at V came to 3 bases and at J to 5 bases, leaving 11 bases not matched to a gene.

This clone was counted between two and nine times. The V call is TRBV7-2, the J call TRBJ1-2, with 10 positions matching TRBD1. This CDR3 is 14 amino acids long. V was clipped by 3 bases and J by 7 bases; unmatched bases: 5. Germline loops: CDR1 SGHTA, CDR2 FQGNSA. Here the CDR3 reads CASSFSGQGSGYTF. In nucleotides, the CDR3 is TGTGCCAGCAGCTTCTCGGGACAGGGGTCTGGCTACACCTTC.

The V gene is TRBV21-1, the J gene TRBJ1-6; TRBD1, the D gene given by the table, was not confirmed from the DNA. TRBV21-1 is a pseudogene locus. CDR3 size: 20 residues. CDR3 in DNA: TGTGCCAGCAGCAAAGACAACAGGGGATCCCGCACTTACTATAATTCACCCCTCCACTTT. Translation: CASSKDNRGSRTYYNSPLHF.

The CDR3 DNA is TGTGCCACCAGTGACCCCGGACAGGTTAGTGAGCAGTTCTTC. Translating it yields CATSDPGQVSEQFF. The rearrangement joins TRBV24-1 to TRBJ2-1, with 7 bases fitting TRBD1. The J segment lost 9 bases and the V segment lost 4 bases, leaving 8 bases of the junction unmatched. Germline V gene sequence: CDR1 KGHDR, CDR2 SFDVKD. This CDR3 has 14 amino acids.

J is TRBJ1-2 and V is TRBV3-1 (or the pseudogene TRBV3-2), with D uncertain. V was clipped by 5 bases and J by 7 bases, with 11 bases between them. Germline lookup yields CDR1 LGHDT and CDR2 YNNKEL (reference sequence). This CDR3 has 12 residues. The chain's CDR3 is CASSEVARGYTF. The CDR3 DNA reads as TGTGCCAGCAGCGAAGTCGCCCGTGGCTACACCTTC.

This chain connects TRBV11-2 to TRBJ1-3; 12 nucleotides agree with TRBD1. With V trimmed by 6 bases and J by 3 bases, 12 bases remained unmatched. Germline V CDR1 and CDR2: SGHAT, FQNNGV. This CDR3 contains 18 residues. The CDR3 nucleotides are TGTGCCAGCAGTCGGTTATCCGGGACAGGGGGCTTTGGAAACACCATATATTTT. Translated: CASSRLSGTGGFGNTIYF.

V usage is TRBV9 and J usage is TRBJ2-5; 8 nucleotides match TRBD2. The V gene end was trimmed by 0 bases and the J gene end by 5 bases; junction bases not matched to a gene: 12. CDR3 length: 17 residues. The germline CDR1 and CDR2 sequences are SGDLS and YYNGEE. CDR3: CASSVVSSGATGETQYF. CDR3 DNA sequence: TGTGCCAGCAGCGTAGTAAGTAGCGGGGCCACGGGGGAGACCCAGTACTTC.